The present T cell receptor beta chain was sequenced within a study of blood T cell repertoires in COVID-19. V gave up 0 bases and J gave up 4 bases, with 10 bases separating them. The CDR3 contains 14 residues. Germline CDR1 reads KGHSH; CDR2 reads LQKENI. Original analysis: Reference gene primer amplification gave estimated nucleated cell counts. This table comes from immunoSEQ multiplex PCR, and its TCRdb copy is limited to in-frame clones, with some not included. V and J calls and clone size follow that table, whereas D and trimming were derived from the DNA. The sample includes under 75,000 clones, 70% to 75% of them seen just once.

The V gene is TRBV18, the J gene TRBJ2-7; D is uncertain. Sequencing input: peripheral blood. This sequence was found in a woman in her 50s with active or convalescent COVID-19. This CDR3 is CASSPPVPQYEQYF. CDR3 sequence (DNA): TGTGCCAGCTCACCACCGGTTCCTCAGTACGAGCAGTACTTC.